This T cell receptor beta chain was captured in a study of T cell responses to AZD1222 COVID-19 vaccine. Study findings and constraints: Increased Spike-specific TCR breadth and depth were observed after two AZD1222 doses. Donors skewed white British and female; clonal diversity was possibly underestimated. Seropositive at baseline were only a handful of AZD1222 recipients.

Generated by immunoSEQ multiplex PCR, the TCRdb table keeps only in-frame clones and is missing some. The sample carries 100,000 to 120,000 clones, 92% recorded once. A note on this clone: What it recognizes is unknown.

There are 14 residues in the CDR3. The V end was cut by 0 bases, the J end by 3 bases, with 9 bases between. The germline gives CDR1 LGHNA, CDR2 YNFKEQ. The chain links TRBV4-2 to TRBJ2-7; possibly TRBD1 for D (5 bases). This receptor was identified in an adult who received the AZD1222 COVID-19 vaccine. The material sequenced was peripheral blood, taken 28 days after the second AZD1222 dose. The DNA for the CDR3 is TGTGCCAGCAGCCAAGATTGGGGCGTCTACGAGCAGTACTTC. Protein sequence: CASSQDWGVYEQYF.